This T cell receptor (beta chain) was identified during a study of blood T cell repertoires in COVID-19. About the study: Acute and convalescent COVID-19 samples came from the United States, Italy and Spain.

This clone has just one count. The study recruited people aged 18 to 89 years across approximately 24 US areas. The assay was immunoSEQ multiplex PCR, and TCRdb's table has in-frame clones only and misses some. The sample shows about 250,000 clones, more than 75% of them seen only once. Germline V gene sequence: CDR1 MNHEY, CDR2 SVGEGT. The length of the CDR3 is 15 residues. After removal of 5 bases from V and 7 bases from J, the junction contained 6 bases not matched to a gene. The chain carries TRBV6-2 or TRBV6-3 and TRBJ1-6, with 9 bases that match TRBD1. The sequenced sample was PBMCs or T cells enriched from blood (not recorded which). This TCR derives from a man between 40 and 49 years old who had recovered from COVID-19. The DNA for the CDR3 is TGTGCCAGCAGTGGAACCGGGACAGGGAATTCACCCCTCCACTTT. Translating it yields CASSGTGTGNSPLHF.